This T cell receptor beta chain stems from a study of T cells in Graves' hyperthyroidism and ophthalmopathy. Overall study results and limits: Ophthalmopathy, which appeared later, was predicted by the model a median approximately 6 months before onset.

Hyperthyroidism was newly diagnosed in patients aged 18 to 65 (duration under 2 months). Amplification of TCR beta CDR3 regions used RNA as the template. A first-round RT-PCR of the TCR CDR3 used the HTBI primer set. TCRdb re-analysed the multiplex PCR reads in MiXCR, keeping a single row per CDR3 protein. This sample carries more than 650,000 distinct CDR3 sequences, around 15% of them seen once, and the ten largest clones take about 9.4%. Germline lookup yields CDR1 MNHEY and CDR2 SVGEGT. V lost 4 bases and J 4 bases, leaving 25 bases between the germline ends. CDR3 length equals 19 residues. Comment on this clonotype: Its antigen is not identified.

Material: blood. The sequence came from a woman between 18 and 29 years old with Graves' hyperthyroidism. The J gene is TRBJ2-2, the V gene TRBV6-2 or TRBV6-3, with D perhaps matching TRBD2 (5 bases). CDR3 protein: CASSSTSPGPDSTTGELFF. CDR3 sequence (DNA): TGTGCCAGCAGTTCAACTAGTCCGGGTCCGGACTCAACCACCGGGGAGCTGTTTTTT.